Each of the 27 T cell receptor beta chains below was sequenced from the same sample in a study of T-cell reconstitution after alpha-beta-depleted transplantation in children. This sample's TCRbeta library carried unique molecular identifier barcodes. TCRdb redid the calling of the PCR reads with MiXCR, one entry per CDR3 protein. The sample shows around 960,000 distinct CDR3 sequences, roughly 29% of them seen only once. This specimen was PBMCs, mostly from graft donor cells, taken 360 days after TCRalphabeta/CD19-depleted stem cell transplant. The origin of the receptors is a boy under two years old who had a stem cell transplant for SCID, so the T cells may come from the graft donor.

V is TRBV6-2 or TRBV6-3 and J is TRBJ2-2; 9 nucleotides line up with TRBD2. Germline lookup yields CDR1 MNHEY and CDR2 SVGEGT. The CDR3 is made up of 17 amino acids. The trim removed 7 bases at V and 5 bases at J, leaving 14 bases unmatched. DNA for the CDR3: TGTGCCAGCAAGGTCCGCGGGGGGGCCAGAGGGACCGGGGAGCTGTTTTTT. Its protein product is CASKVRGGARGTGELFF.

The table lists this clonotype with a few counts. The chain uses TRBV7-9 and TRBJ1-1, with no clear D. Germline V gene data show CDR1 as SEHNR and CDR2 as FQNEAQ (reference sequence). This CDR3 comprises 16 residues. The V end was cut by 4 bases, the J end by 1 base, with 16 bases between. CDR3 amino acids: CASSYVPGSWNTEAFF. For the CDR3, the DNA is TGTGCCAGCAGCTACGTTCCCGGCAGCTGGAACACTGAAGCTTTCTTT.

This chain uses TRBV4-1 with TRBJ2-7; D is unclear. The V gene's germline CDR1 is MGHRA and CDR2 YSYEKL. V lost 4 bases and J 0 bases, leaving 13 bases between the germline ends. CDR3 length equals 15 residues. The chain's CDR3 is CASSPYSTISYEQYF. CDR3 DNA sequence: TGCGCCAGCAGCCCTTACAGTACCATCTCCTACGAGCAGTACTTC.

This clonotype came up many times. The rearrangement links TRBV5-6 to TRBJ2-1, with D uncertain. V lost 2 bases, J lost 5 bases, and 5 bases lay in between. This CDR3 is built from 12 residues. CDR1 SGHDT and CDR2 YYEEEE come from the germline V gene. CDR3 nucleotides: TGTGCCAGCAGCTTCACAGACAATGAGCAGTTCTTC. It encodes CASSFTDNEQFF.

This chain's CDR3 is CASSFGQISTDTQYF. The CDR3 bases are TGTGCCAGCAGCTTCGGACAGATTTCCACAGATACGCAGTATTTT. The gene calls are TRBV6-1 and TRBJ2-3, with a weak D call TRBD1 (6 bases). The CDR3 is 15 residues long. The V gene lost 6 bases and the J gene lost 2 bases, with 15 bases spanning the gap. Germline-derived CDR1 and CDR2 are MNHNS and SASEGT.

This chain connects TRBV7-2 to TRBJ2-1; 7 bases line up with TRBD2. Germline V gene sequence: CDR1 SGHTA, CDR2 FQGNSA. Trimming cost V 1 base and J 6 bases; bases outside gene matches: 9. The CDR3 covers 16 residues. Here the CDR3 reads CASSLDTGRVTNEQFF. For the CDR3, the DNA is TGTGCCAGCAGCTTAGATACGGGGAGGGTGACCAATGAGCAGTTCTTC.

V and J are TRBV4-3 and TRBJ2-5; the D is unclear. The CDR3 covers 13 residues. Trimming cost V 4 bases and J 5 bases, with 11 bases left between them. Per the germline V gene, CDR1 is LGHNA and CDR2 is YSLEER. The CDR3 here is CASSRRSGETQYF. CDR3 nucleotides: TGCGCCAGCAGCCGCAGGTCCGGGGAGACCCAGTACTTC.

The sample holds a few counts of this clonotype. V and J are TRBV5-1 and TRBJ2-3, with 10 positions matching TRBD2. Germline V CDR1 and CDR2: SGHRS, YFSETQ. V gave up 4 bases and J gave up 2 bases; unmatched junction bases: 7. This CDR3 spans 16 amino acids. The CDR3 DNA reads as TGCGCCAGCAGCCTAACAGCGGGGGGGACCACAGATACGCAGTATTTT. It translates to CASSLTAGGTTDTQYF.

The J gene is TRBJ2-7, the V gene TRBV12-3 or TRBV12-4, with D perhaps matching TRBD1 (6 bases). Trimming removed 2 bases at V and 0 bases at J, with 8 bases between. This CDR3 is built from 14 residues. The CDR3 region has the DNA TGTGCCAGCAGTTTACAGGGGACCTCCTACGAGCAGTACTTC. Translation: CASSLQGTSYEQYF.

In its sample, this clonotype was seen a few times. This chain uses TRBV4-2 with TRBJ2-7; no clear D. V was trimmed by 0 bases and J by 0 bases, leaving 9 bases between them. CDR3 length equals 15 residues. Germline-derived CDR1 and CDR2 are LGHNA and YNFKEQ. CDR3 coding DNA: TGTGCCAGCAGCCAAGATCCCGGACGCTCCTACGAGCAGTACTTC. Translating it yields CASSQDPGRSYEQYF.

This clonotype has more than one count but fewer than ten. CDR3 sequence reads: CSARQASYEQYF. In DNA form, the CDR3 reads TGCAGTGCCAGACAGGCCTCCTACGAGCAGTACTTC. The V call is TRBV20-1, the J call TRBJ2-7; maybe TRBD1 (6 bases). V lost 6 bases, J lost 0 bases, and 9 bases lay in between. The CDR3 totals 12 residues. Germline V gene data show CDR1 as DFQATT and CDR2 as SNEGSKA (reference sequence).

This clonotype turned up a few times. J is TRBJ1-2 and V is TRBV12-3 or TRBV12-4, with unresolved D. The CDR3 covers 14 residues. The germline V and J ends were trimmed by 2 bases and 4 bases, with 11 bases remaining between them. The CDR3 DNA reads as TGTGCCAGCAGTTTAAGGGCGGCAGCCTATGGCTACACCTTC. Its protein product is CASSLRAAAYGYTF.

This clonotype was picked up a small number of times. The chain is built from TRBV29-1 and TRBJ2-1; maybe TRBD1 (6 bases). V lost 6 bases and J 6 bases, leaving 9 bases between the germline ends. CDR3 length: 11 residues. Looked up from germline, CDR1 is SQVTM and CDR2 is ANQGSEA. The CDR3 DNA is TGCAGCGTAGGACAGAGCAATGAGCAGTTCTTC. Residues: CSVGQSNEQFF.

This rearrangement joins TRBV29-1 to TRBJ2-3; 16 bases align to TRBD2. CDR1 and CDR2 (germline): SQVTM, ANQGSEA. Losses at the gene ends were 4 bases for V and 5 bases for J; bases not matched to a gene: 6. The CDR3 covers 16 residues. CDR3 residues: CSVGSGLAGGRDTQYF. The CDR3 coding sequence is TGCAGCGTTGGCTCGGGACTAGCGGGGGGGCGAGATACGCAGTATTTT.

This clonotype was found a few times. The genes are TRBV29-1 and TRBJ2-1; no clear D gene. The germline gives CDR1 SQVTM, CDR2 ANQGSEA. V was shortened by 7 bases and J by 0 bases, with 19 bases between the two germline ends. This CDR3 spans 16 amino acids. The DNA of the CDR3 is TGCAGCGCCCCGACCCGGACGGCGATCTCCTACAATGAGCAGTTCTTC. The encoded protein is CSAPTRTAISYNEQFF.

The genes are TRBV12-3 or TRBV12-4 and TRBJ2-1; 8 positions match TRBD2. Trimming took 0 bases from V and 2 from J; bases not matched to a gene: 12. This CDR3 region has 19 residues. CDR3 DNA: TGTGCCAGCAGTTTAGCGAAGATCCCGCTCGGGGGGGCCTACAATGAGCAGTTCTTC. Its translation is CASSLAKIPLGGAYNEQFF.

This chain connects TRBV9 to TRBJ2-3, with 8 nucleotides matching TRBD2. CDR3 length: 15 residues. Germline loops: CDR1 SGDLS, CDR2 YYNGEE. Losses at the gene ends were 4 bases for V and 3 bases for J; bases not matched to a gene: 7. The CDR3 loop is CASSPGGAWTDTQYF. CDR3 sequence (DNA): TGTGCCAGCAGCCCCGGGGGGGCGTGGACAGATACGCAGTATTTT.

This clonotype was observed a handful of times. This chain links TRBV28 with TRBJ1-2; the match to TRBD1 covers 10 bases. The CDR3 has 14 amino acids. Germline V gene data show CDR1 as MDHEN and CDR2 as SYDVKM. Germline trimming cut 7 bases from V and 8 bases from J; bases unmatched to any gene: 10. The CDR3 sequence is CASNIDRGQFGYTF. Written as DNA, the CDR3 is TGTGCCAGCAACATCGACAGGGGGCAGTTCGGCTACACCTTC.

V gene TRBV12-3 or TRBV12-4 combines with J gene TRBJ2-7, with D possibly matching TRBD2 (6 bases). Trimming took off 8 bases at V and 5 bases at J, with 13 bases between the two ends. The CDR3 totals 12 residues. The CDR3 DNA sequence: TGTGCCAGCGGGCTCCGGAGGGACGAGCAGTACTTC. It codes for CASGLRRDEQYF.

This clonotype was seen at least ten times. The V call is TRBV27, the J call TRBJ2-7; D is possibly TRBD1 (5 bases). Trimming cost V 5 bases and J 0 bases, with 11 bases left between them. Germline CDR1 MNHEY, CDR2 SMNVEV (reference sequence). The CDR3 has 14 amino acids. The CDR3 sequence is CASSRGISSYEQYF. The CDR3 nucleotides are TGTGCCAGCAGTAGGGGTATTAGCTCCTACGAGCAGTACTTC.

This clonotype was recorded a few times. This chain links TRBV7-2 with TRBJ2-3; TRBD2 agrees at 8 bases. Germline CDR1 is SGHTA and CDR2 is FQGNSA. This CDR3 is 12 amino acids long. J lost 13 bases, V lost 5 bases, and 8 bases had no gene match. The CDR3 spells CASSLVAGSEYF. The CDR3, as DNA: TGTGCCAGCAGCCTGGTAGCGGGGAGCGAGTATTTT. Full variable domain (missing parts from reference TRBV7-2 and TRBJ2-3): GAGVSQSPSNKVTEKGKDVELRCDPISGHTALYWYRQSLGQGLEFLIYFQGNSAPDKSGLPSDRFSAERTGGSVSTLTIQRTQQEDSAVYLCASSLVAGSEYFGPGTRLTVL.

This rearrangement joins TRBV7-2 to TRBJ2-3; D possibly corresponds to TRBD1 (6 bases). This CDR3 contains 15 residues. Germline V gene lookup returns CDR1 SGHTA and CDR2 FQGNSA. Trimming took off 1 base at V and 5 bases at J, with 13 bases between the two ends. This CDR3 is CASSLVRQGIDTQYF. CDR3 DNA sequence: TGTGCCAGCAGCTTAGTGCGCCAGGGGATAGATACGCAGTATTTT.

This clonotype has only a few counts. CDR3 loop: CASSWVPAGETQYF. The CDR3 DNA follows: TGCGCCAGCAGCTGGGTACCCGCCGGGGAGACCCAGTACTTC. This chain links TRBV5-1 with TRBJ2-5; D uncertain. The CDR3 has 14 residues. Germline values: CDR1 SGHRS, CDR2 YFSETQ. V lost 3 bases to trimming and J lost 5 bases, with 14 bases between them. The full variable domain, in which reference TRBV5-1 and TRBJ2-5 provide the parts outside the CDR3, is KAGVTQTPRYLIKTRGQQVTLSCSPISGHRSVSWYQQTPGQGLQFLFEYFSETQRNKGNFPGRFSGRQFSNSRSEMNVSTLELGDSALYLCASSWVPAGETQYFGPGTRLLVL.

A few counts support this clonotype. The V call is TRBV20-1, the J call TRBJ1-1, with D unclear. Per germline, CDR1 DFQATT and CDR2 SNEGSKA (reference sequence). The CDR3 runs to 16 residues. Trimming took off 0 bases at V and 3 bases at J, with 17 bases between the two ends. CDR3 DNA: TGCAGTGCTAGAGATGGTCGGAGAGAAGGGTACACTGAAGCTTTCTTT. Its protein is CSARDGRREGYTEAFF.

This clonotype was detected only a few times. V usage is TRBV6-1 and J usage is TRBJ1-1, with a weak D call TRBD1 (5 bases). The CDR3 consists of 15 residues. Germline loops: CDR1 MNHNS, CDR2 SASEGT. V gave up 5 bases and J gave up 4 bases, with 17 bases separating them. CDR3 bases: TGTGCCAGCAGTAAGGGACCCCGAGGAGTCACTGAAGCTTTCTTT. This sequence encodes CASSKGPRGVTEAFF.

The gene calls are TRBV4-1 and TRBJ2-3, with TRBD1 identical over 7 bases. The germline CDR1 and CDR2 sequences are MGHRA and YSYEKL. This CDR3 has 16 residues. Trimming removed 1 base from V and 6 bases from J; junction bases left unmatched: 10. CDR3: CASSQGTGVSWDTQYF. In nucleotides, the CDR3 is TGCGCCAGCAGCCAAGGAACAGGGGTTTCGTGGGATACGCAGTATTTT.

The chain is built from TRBV5-5 and TRBJ2-7, with 10 nucleotides matching TRBD1. V shed 6 bases and J 0 bases; nucleotides not matched to a gene: 6. The CDR3 loop spans 15 amino acids. Germline V gene lookup returns CDR1 SGHKS and CDR2 YYEKEE (reference sequence). CDR3 DNA: TGTGCCAGCAAGCCGGGACAGGGGAGCTCCTACGAGCAGTACTTC. This gives the protein CASKPGQGSSYEQYF.